The 12 T cell receptor beta chains below come from one sample, sequenced in a study of neurological immune-mediated disorders. TCRdb reanalysed the 5' RACE reads using MiXCR and keeps one entry per CDR3 protein. The table records fewer than 45,000 distinct CDR3 sequences, 2.5% of them present only once. Sequencing used PBMCs. These receptors all stem from a man aged 30-40 years with multiple sclerosis.

This clonotype is judged medium-sized. The CDR3 bases are TGTGCCAGCAGCTTAGCAGGACAGTACAATGAGCAGTTCTTC. It codes for CASSLAGQYNEQFF. This rearrangement joins TRBV7-6 to TRBJ2-1; maybe TRBD1 (6 bases). Trimming removed 0 bases at V and 4 bases at J, with 7 bases between. Germline V gene sequence: CDR1 SGHVS, CDR2 FNYEAQ. There are 14 residues in the CDR3.

Many counts were recorded for this clonotype. The CDR3 spells CSVGTSSYEQYF. The DNA for the CDR3 is TGCAGTGTCGGGACTAGTTCCTACGAGCAGTACTTC. The chain links TRBV20-1 to TRBJ2-7, with 8 nucleotides matching TRBD2. Germline CDR1 reads DFQATT; CDR2 reads SNEGSKA (reference sequence). CDR3 size: 12 residues. The J segment lost 1 base and the V segment lost 7 bases, leaving 3 bases of the junction unmatched.

This clonotype has at least ten counts. The chain carries TRBV7-2 and TRBJ2-7, with 8 positions matching TRBD1. Germline values: CDR1 SGHTA, CDR2 FQGNSA. Trimming took 2 bases from V and 2 from J; bases not matched to a gene: 2. The CDR3 is 14 amino acids. The CDR3 region is CASSLIQGAYEQYF. CDR3 sequence (DNA): TGTGCCAGCAGCTTAATACAGGGGGCCTACGAGCAGTACTTC.

This clonotype was observed many times. V and J are TRBV20-1 and TRBJ2-7, with 14 bases aligning to TRBD2. The germline V gene encodes CDR1 DFQATT and CDR2 SNEGSKA (reference sequence). The CDR3 spans 13 residues. Germline trimming cut 5 bases from V and 7 bases from J; bases unmatched to any gene: 4. This chain's CDR3 is CSAWGLAGEEQYF. In nucleotides, the CDR3 is TGCAGTGCTTGGGGACTAGCGGGAGAGGAGCAGTACTTC.

Many counts were recorded for this clonotype. This chain links TRBV5-1 with TRBJ2-5; no reliable D call. Germline CDR1 SGHRS, CDR2 YFSETQ. The CDR3 runs 15 residues. Trimming took off 0 bases at V and 2 bases at J, with 11 bases between the two ends. CDR3 in amino acids: CASSLVGQVQETQYF. CDR3 DNA sequence: TGCGCCAGCAGCTTGGTCGGTCAGGTTCAAGAGACCCAGTACTTC.

This clonotype was observed many times. The V call is TRBV18, the J call TRBJ1-4; a possible D gene is TRBD1 (5 bases). The CDR3 extends over 14 amino acids. Per the germline V gene, CDR1 is KGHSH and CDR2 is LQKENI. V was trimmed by 3 bases and J by 5 bases, leaving 10 bases between them. Here the CDR3 DNA reads TGTGCCAGCTCACCCGACAGTGAGAATGAAAAACTGTTTTTT. This gives the protein CASSPDSENEKLFF.

This clonotype was seen at least ten times. The chain combines TRBV20-1 with TRBJ2-3, with unresolved D. Germline CDR1 and CDR2: DFQATT and SNEGSKA (reference sequence). The CDR3 is 12 amino acids. The ends were cut back, 4 bases at V and 6 bases at J, with 11 bases in the middle. The CDR3 bases are TGCAGTGCTATTAAAACCCGGGATACGCAGTATTTT. It translates to CSAIKTRDTQYF.

This clonotype was picked up many times. V and J are TRBV5-6 and TRBJ2-6; no firm D call. The CDR3 is made up of 17 amino acids. V dropped 0 bases and J dropped 0 bases, with 10 bases sitting between them. Germline CDR1 SGHDT, CDR2 YYEEEE. The chain's CDR3 is CASSLALGISGANVLTF. CDR3 nucleotides: TGTGCCAGCAGCTTGGCGCTGGGAATCTCTGGGGCCAACGTCCTGACTTTC.

This clonotype showed up many times. The V gene is TRBV27, the J gene TRBJ2-2, with D possibly being TRBD1 or TRBD2 (5 bases each). This CDR3 is built from 16 residues. Trimming left V 4 bases short and J 0 bases short, with 12 bases between. Per germline, CDR1 MNHEY and CDR2 SMNVEV (reference sequence). CDR3 sequence (DNA): TGTGCCAGCAGTTCCGCCGGGGCGCCGAACACCGGGGAGCTGTTTTTT. This encodes CASSSAGAPNTGELFF.

This clonotype was seen ten or more times. V gene TRBV27 combines with J gene TRBJ2-7; perhaps TRBD1 as D (6 bases). Germline-derived CDR1 and CDR2 are MNHEY and SMNVEV (reference sequence). The CDR3 length is 14 residues. With 0 bases removed from V and 3 bases from J, the gap between germline ends came to 9 bases. The CDR3 loop is CASSLSGAVYEQYF. CDR3 in DNA: TGTGCCAGCAGTTTATCGGGGGCAGTCTACGAGCAGTACTTC.

This clonotype appeared many times. The CDR3 is CATSRDRGGNTEAFF. CDR3 in DNA: TGTGCCACCAGCAGAGATAGGGGAGGCAACACTGAAGCTTTCTTT. The V call is TRBV15, the J call TRBJ1-1, with D perhaps matching TRBD1 (5 bases). CDR1 is LNHNV, CDR2 YYDKDF, per germline (reference sequence). This CDR3 contains 15 residues. The ends were cut back, 0 bases at V and 2 bases at J, with 10 bases in the middle.

This clonotype was detected ten times or more. The chain joins TRBV27 to TRBJ1-5; no clear D gene. There are 14 residues in the CDR3. V gave up 2 bases and J gave up 4 bases, with 9 bases separating them. Germline V gives CDR1 MNHEY, CDR2 SMNVEV (reference sequence). This chain's CDR3 is CASSLDRLNQPQHF. In DNA form, the CDR3 reads TGTGCCAGCAGTTTAGACCGATTGAATCAGCCCCAGCATTTT.